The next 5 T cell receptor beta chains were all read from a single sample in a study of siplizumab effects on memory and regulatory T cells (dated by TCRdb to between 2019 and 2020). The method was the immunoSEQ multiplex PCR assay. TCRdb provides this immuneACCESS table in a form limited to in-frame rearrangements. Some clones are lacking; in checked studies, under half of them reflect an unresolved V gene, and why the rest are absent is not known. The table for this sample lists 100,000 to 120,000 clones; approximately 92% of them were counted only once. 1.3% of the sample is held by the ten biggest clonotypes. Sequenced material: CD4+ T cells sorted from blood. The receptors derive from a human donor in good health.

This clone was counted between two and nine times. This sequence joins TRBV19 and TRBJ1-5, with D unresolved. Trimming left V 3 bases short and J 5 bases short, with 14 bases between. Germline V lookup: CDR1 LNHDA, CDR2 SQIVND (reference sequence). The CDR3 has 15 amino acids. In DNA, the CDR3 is TGTGCCAGTAGTATGGCGGGCAGGCTCCATCAGCCCCAGCATTTT. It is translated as CASSMAGRLHQPQHF.

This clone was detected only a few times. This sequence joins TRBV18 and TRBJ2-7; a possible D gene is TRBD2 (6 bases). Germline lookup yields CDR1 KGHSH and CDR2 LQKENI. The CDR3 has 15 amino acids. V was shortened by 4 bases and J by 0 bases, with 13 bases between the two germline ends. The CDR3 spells CASSQGTGLSYEQYF. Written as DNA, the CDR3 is TGTGCCAGCTCACAGGGGACTGGGCTCTCCTACGAGCAGTACTTC. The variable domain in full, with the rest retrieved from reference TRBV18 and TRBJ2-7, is NAGVMQNPRHLVRRRGQEARLRCSPMKGHSHVYWYRQLPEEGLKFMVYLQKENIIDESGMPKERFSAEFPKEGPSILRIQQVVRGDSAAYFCASSQGTGLSYEQYFGPGTRLTVT.

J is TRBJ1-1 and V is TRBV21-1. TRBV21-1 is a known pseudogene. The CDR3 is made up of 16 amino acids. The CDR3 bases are TGTGCCAGCAGCAAAGAGGGGCGGGTAAGGAACACTGAAGCTTTCTTT. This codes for CASSKEGRVRNTEAFF.

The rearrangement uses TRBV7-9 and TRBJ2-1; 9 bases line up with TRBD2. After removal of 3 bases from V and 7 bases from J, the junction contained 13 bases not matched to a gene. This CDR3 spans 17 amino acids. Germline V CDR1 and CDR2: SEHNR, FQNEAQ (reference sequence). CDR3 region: CASSFTALSGGVNEQFF. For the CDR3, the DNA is TGTGCCAGCAGCTTTACCGCCCTTAGCGGGGGAGTTAATGAGCAGTTCTTC.

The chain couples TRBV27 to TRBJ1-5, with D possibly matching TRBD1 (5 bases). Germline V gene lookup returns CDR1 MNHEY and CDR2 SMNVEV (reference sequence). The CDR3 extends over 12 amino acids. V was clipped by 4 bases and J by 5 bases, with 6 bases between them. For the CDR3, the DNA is TGTGCCAGCAGTTCGGGACATCAGCCCCAGCATTTT. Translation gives CASSSGHQPQHF.